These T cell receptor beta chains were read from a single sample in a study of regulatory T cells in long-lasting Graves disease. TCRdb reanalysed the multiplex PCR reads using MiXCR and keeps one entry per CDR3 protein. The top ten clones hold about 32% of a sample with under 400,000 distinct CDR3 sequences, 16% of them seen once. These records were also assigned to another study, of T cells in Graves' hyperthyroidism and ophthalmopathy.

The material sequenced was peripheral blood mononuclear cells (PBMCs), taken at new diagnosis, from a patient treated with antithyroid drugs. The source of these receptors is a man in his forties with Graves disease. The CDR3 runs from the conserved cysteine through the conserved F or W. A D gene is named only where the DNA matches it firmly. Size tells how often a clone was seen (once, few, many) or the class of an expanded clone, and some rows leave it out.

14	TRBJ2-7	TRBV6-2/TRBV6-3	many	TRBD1	CASSYRTGSSEQYF	TGTGCCAGCAGTTACAGGACAGGGTCGTCCGAGCAGTACTTC
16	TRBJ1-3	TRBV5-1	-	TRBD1	CASSLGQGNSGNTIYF	TGCGCCAGCAGCTTGGGACAGGGGAACTCTGGAAACACCATATATTTT
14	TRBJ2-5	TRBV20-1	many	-	CSASSWTDQETQYF	TGCAGTGCTAGTTCGTGGACGGACCAAGAGACCCAGTACTTC
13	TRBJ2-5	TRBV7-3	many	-	CASSTSREETQYF	TGTGCCAGCAGCACCTCCAGGGAAGAGACCCAGTACTTC
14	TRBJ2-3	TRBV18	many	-	CASFSSIGTDTQYF	TGTGCCAGCTTTAGTTCGATCGGTACAGATACGCAGTATTTT
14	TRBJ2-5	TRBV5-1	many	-	CASSLWRGQETQYF	TGTGCCAGCAGCTTGTGGCGGGGCCAAGAGACCCAGTACTTC
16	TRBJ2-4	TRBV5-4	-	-	CASSPNGGVAKNIQYF	TGTGCCAGCAGCCCTAATGGGGGTGTAGCCAAAAACATTCAGTACTTC
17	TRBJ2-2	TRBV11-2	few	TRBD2	CASSLRLGLAGPGELFF	TGTGCCAGCAGCTTAAGGTTGGGACTAGCGGGACCCGGGGAGCTGTTTTTT
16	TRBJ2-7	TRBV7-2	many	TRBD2	CASSLDSGGVGYEQYF	TGTGCCAGCAGCTTAGATTCGGGGGGGGTTGGCTACGAGCAGTACTTC
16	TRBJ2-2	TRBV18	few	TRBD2	CASSALAGANTGELFF	TGTGCCAGCTCAGCCCTAGCGGGGGCAAACACCGGGGAGCTGTTTTTT
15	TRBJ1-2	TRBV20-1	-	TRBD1	CSALSRQGAAYGYTF	TGCAGTGCCCTATCACGTCAGGGGGCCGCCTATGGCTACACCTTC
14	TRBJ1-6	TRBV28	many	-	CAHRGSSYNSPLHF	TGTGCCCACCGGGGGAGCTCCTATAATTCACCCCTCCACTTT
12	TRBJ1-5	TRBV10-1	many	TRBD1	CATPGGNQPQHF	TGCGCCACCCCAGGGGGTAATCAGCCCCAGCATTTT
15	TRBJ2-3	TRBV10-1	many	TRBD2	CASSFGLDFTDTQYF	TGCGCCAGCAGTTTCGGACTAGACTTCACAGATACGCAGTATTTT
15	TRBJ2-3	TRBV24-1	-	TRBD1	CATSEDRGDRDTQYF	TGTGCCACCAGTGAGGACAGGGGCGATAGAGATACGCAGTATTTT
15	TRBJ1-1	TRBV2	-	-	CASSPGTALDTEAFF	TGCGCCAGCAGCCCCGGGACGGCCCTTGACACTGAAGCTTTCTTT
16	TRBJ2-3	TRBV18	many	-	CASSPATGASTDTQYF	TGTGCCAGCTCACCAGCGACGGGGGCGAGCACAGATACGCAGTATTTT
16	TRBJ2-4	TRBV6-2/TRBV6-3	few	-	CASSWTAYLAKNIQYF	TGTGCCAGCAGTTGGACAGCGTATCTAGCCAAAAACATTCAGTACTTC
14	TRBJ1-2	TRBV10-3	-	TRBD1	CAISADQGASGYTF	TGTGCCATCAGTGCCGACCAGGGGGCAAGTGGCTACACCTTC
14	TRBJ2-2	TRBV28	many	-	CASSLISDTGELFF	TGTGCCAGCAGCTTAATTAGTGACACCGGGGAGCTGTTTTTT
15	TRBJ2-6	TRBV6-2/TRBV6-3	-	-	CASSYSTSGANVLTF	TGTGCCAGCAGTTACTCGACCTCTGGGGCCAACGTCCTGACTTTC
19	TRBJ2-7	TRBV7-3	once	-	CASSLMGSSGTLDPYEQYF	TGTGCCAGCAGCTTAATGGGTAGCTCCGGGACACTAGATCCCTACGAGCAGTACTTC
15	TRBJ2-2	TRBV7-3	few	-	CASRRTSGNTGELFF	TGTGCCAGCAGACGAACCTCGGGGAACACCGGGGAGCTGTTTTTT
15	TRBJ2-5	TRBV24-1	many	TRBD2	CATSPNSGGEETQYF	TGTGCCACCAGTCCGAACAGCGGGGGAGAAGAGACCCAGTACTTC
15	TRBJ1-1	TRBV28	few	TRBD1	CASSLEGAMNTEAFF	TGTGCCAGCAGTTTAGAGGGGGCAATGAACACTGAAGCTTTCTTT
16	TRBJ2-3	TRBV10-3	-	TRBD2	CAISEAPSGGYYTQYF	TGTGCCATCAGTGAGGCCCCTAGCGGGGGGTATTATACGCAGTATTTT
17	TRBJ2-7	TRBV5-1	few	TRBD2	CASSPPGTSGVTYEQYF	TGCGCCAGCAGCCCTCCCGGGACTAGCGGGGTAACCTACGAGCAGTACTTC
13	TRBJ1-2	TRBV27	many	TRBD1	CASSLDRESVYTF	TGTGCCAGCAGCCTGGACAGGGAGTCTGTGTACACCTTC
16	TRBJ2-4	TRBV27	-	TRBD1	CASRRTGAYPWNIQYF	TGTGCCAGCAGGCGGACAGGGGCCTACCCGTGGAACATTCAGTACTTC
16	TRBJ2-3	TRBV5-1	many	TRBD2	CASSTTLAVGTDTQYF	TGCGCCAGCAGCACAACTCTAGCGGTGGGGACAGATACGCAGTATTTT
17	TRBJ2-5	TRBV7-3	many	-	CASSLLELKGYQETQYF	TGTGCCAGCAGCTTACTGGAGCTAAAAGGGTACCAAGAGACCCAGTACTTC